A single sample is the source of the 18 T cell receptor beta chains below, sequenced in a study of blood T cell repertoires in COVID-19. Using immunoSEQ multiplex PCR, the repertoire was profiled, and TCRdb retains in-frame clones only, with some absent. The sample yields some 60,000 clones, less than 85% seen once. Sequencing was done on a sample of peripheral blood. These receptors all stem from a woman in her fifties or sixties with active or convalescent COVID-19.

V gene TRBV19 combines with J gene TRBJ2-3, with D possibly TRBD1 on 7 matching bases. V lost 4 bases to trimming and J lost 1 base, with 12 bases between them. Looked up from germline, CDR1 is LNHDA and CDR2 is SQIVND (reference sequence). The length of the CDR3 is 15 residues. CDR3 bases: TGTGCCAGTAGTAGGGGACAGCGGGGCACAGATACGCAGTATTTT. This codes for CASSRGQRGTDTQYF.

The chain uses TRBV4-1 and TRBJ2-3; TRBD1 might be the D (5 bases). Germline CDR1 MGHRA, CDR2 YSYEKL. The CDR3 extends over 13 amino acids. Trimming pared 3 bases from V and 5 bases from J, leaving 9 bases between. The CDR3 spells CASSQSGRDTQYF. CDR3 nucleotides: TGCGCCAGCAGCCAGTCAGGGCGAGATACGCAGTATTTT.

The chain is built from TRBV29-1 and TRBJ2-4; tentatively, D is TRBD2 (6 bases). V lost 7 bases to trimming and J lost 0 bases, with 13 bases between them. Germline V lookup: CDR1 SQVTM, CDR2 ANQGSEA. The CDR3 has 14 amino acids. This CDR3 reads CSAAEGLAKNIQYF. The CDR3 DNA sequence: TGCAGCGCCGCGGAGGGGTTAGCCAAAAACATTCAGTACTTC.

The V gene is TRBV28, the J gene TRBJ1-4; the match to TRBD1 covers 7 bases. Unmatched junction bases numbered 5, after V lost 4 bases and J lost 6 bases. The germline gives CDR1 MDHEN, CDR2 SYDVKM. This CDR3 has 14 residues. The CDR3 nucleotides read TGTGCCAGCAGTTCGGGACAGCTCCATGAAAAACTGTTTTTT. It specifies CASSSGQLHEKLFF.

The CDR3 protein is CASSLTGGTVNEQFF. In DNA, the CDR3 is TGTGCCAGCAGCTTAACAGGGGGCACGGTCAATGAGCAGTTCTTC. This rearrangement joins TRBV7-8 to TRBJ2-1, with 9 bases identical to TRBD1. The CDR3 consists of 15 residues. V shed 2 bases, J shed 6 bases, and the junction held 5 bases outside the gene matches. Germline CDR1 and CDR2: SGHVS and FQNEAQ.

CDR3 sequence: CASSLAVLESSPLHF. The CDR3 DNA sequence: TGTGCCAGCAGCTTGGCGGTCCTCGAGAGTTCACCCCTCCACTTT. The chain is built from TRBV7-9 and TRBJ1-6; D not resolved. The germline CDR1 and CDR2 sequences are SEHNR and FQNEAQ (reference sequence). CDR3 length equals 15 residues. Trimming cost V 3 bases and J 9 bases, with 15 bases left between them.

This clone has only one observation. The J gene is TRBJ2-7, the V gene TRBV7-9; tentative D call: TRBD1 (5 bases). The CDR3 runs 15 residues. Trimming cost V 5 bases and J 4 bases, with 18 bases left between them. Germline-derived CDR1 and CDR2 are SEHNR and FQNEAQ (reference sequence). CDR3 nucleotides: TGTGCCAGCAGCCAAATCGAGAAGGGGCCTTACGAGCAGTACTTC. Translation gives CASSQIEKGPYEQYF.

This rearrangement joins TRBV25-1 to TRBJ2-5, with TRBD2 matching 8 bases. The V segment lost 1 base and the J segment 5 bases; nucleotides outside the gene matches: 15. This CDR3 contains 18 residues. The germline gives CDR1 MGHDK, CDR2 SYGVNS. CDR3 residues: CASSESPSLPGGPETQYF. CDR3 DNA: TGTGCCAGCAGTGAATCCCCTAGTCTGCCGGGAGGGCCTGAGACCCAGTACTTC.

This clone was recorded only once. This rearrangement joins TRBV15 to TRBJ2-7; D may be TRBD1 (7 bases). The V and J ends lost 2 bases and 4 bases respectively, with 12 bases between them. Germline V gives CDR1 LNHNV, CDR2 YYDKDF (reference sequence). The CDR3 spans 14 residues. The CDR3 sequence is CATSRTSGGYEQYF. As DNA, the CDR3 is TGTGCCACCAGCAGAACCTCAGGGGGGTACGAGCAGTACTTC.

The chain uses TRBV27 and TRBJ2-1; 14 bases are a match to TRBD2. V gave up 6 bases and J gave up 8 bases; unmatched junction bases: 12. This CDR3 is built from 17 residues. Germline CDR1 is MNHEY and CDR2 is SMNVEV (reference sequence). CDR3 protein: CASRPLSGLAGVHEQFF. In nucleotides, the CDR3 is TGTGCCAGCAGGCCCCTATCGGGACTAGCGGGAGTACATGAGCAGTTCTTC.

The count of this clone is one. This sequence joins TRBV4-2 and TRBJ2-1; 8 bases are shared with TRBD2. Germline V gives CDR1 LGHNA, CDR2 YNFKEQ. The J segment lost 4 bases and the V segment lost 4 bases, leaving 6 bases of the junction unmatched. This CDR3 contains 15 residues. The CDR3 is CASSPRTSPYNEQFF. The CDR3, as DNA: TGTGCCAGCAGCCCCAGGACTAGCCCATACAATGAGCAGTTCTTC.

Worth noting for this clone: Because the CDR3 is missing its conserved closing phenylalanine or tryptophan, this is likely a read error. The DNA is left out, because the CDR3 cannot be placed on it with certainty; the CDR3 is given as TCRdb lists it. Here the CDR3 reads CASSDGGCRFTPPL. The chain links TRBV6-4 to TRBJ1-6. The CDR3 adds up to 14 amino acids, both ends counted. Germline V lookup: CDR1 MRHNA, CDR2 SNTAGT.

V is TRBV29-1 and J is TRBJ1-1, with TRBD1 identical over 7 bases. Per germline, CDR1 SQVTM and CDR2 ANQGSEA. With V trimmed by 0 bases and J by 2 bases, 3 bases remained unmatched. This CDR3 has 14 residues. In nucleotides, the CDR3 is TGCAGCGTTGAAGACCCAGGGGGAAACACTGAAGCTTTCTTT. Its protein product is CSVEDPGGNTEAFF. Based on the CDR3 plus reference TRBV29-1 and TRBJ1-1, the full variable domain is SAVISQKPSRDICQRGTSLTIQCQVDSQVTMMFWYRQQPGQSLTLIATANQGSEATYESGFVIDKFPISRPNLTFSTLTVSNMSPEDSSIYLCSVEDPGGNTEAFFGQGTRLTVV.

The chain links TRBV5-1 to TRBJ2-7; D gene ambiguous. The germline CDR1 and CDR2 sequences are SGHRS and YFSETQ. The V gene lost 0 bases and the J gene lost 5 bases, with 12 bases spanning the gap. The CDR3 contains 14 residues. The CDR3 DNA sequence: TGCGCCAGCAGCTTGGACCCCGAGAGGCACGAGCAGTACTTC. Its translation is CASSLDPERHEQYF.

The chain combines TRBV6-1 with TRBJ2-2; the D gene is possibly TRBD1 (6 bases). V shed 2 bases and J shed 8 bases, with 15 bases lying between them. The V gene's germline CDR1 is MNHNS and CDR2 SASEGT. The CDR3 has 15 amino acids. The CDR3 coding sequence is TGTGCCAGCAGTGAAAACAGGGCTCCCCTGGGGGAGCTGTTTTTT. Translating it yields CASSENRAPLGELFF.

V gene TRBV5-4 combines with J gene TRBJ1-5, with D possibly being TRBD1 (6 bases). V lost 0 bases to trimming and J lost 3 bases, with 13 bases between them. The CDR3 spans 16 residues. Germline lookup yields CDR1 SGHNT and CDR2 YYREEE (reference sequence). In DNA, the CDR3 is TGTGCCAGCAGCTTGGGGGGGGGCGCGCACAATCAGCCCCAGCATTTT. Translated: CASSLGGGAHNQPQHF. The full variable domain, with the rest looked up from reference TRBV5-4 and TRBJ1-5, is ETGVTQSPTHLIKTRGQQVTLRCSSQSGHNTVSWYQQALGQGPQFIFQYYREEENGRGNFPPRFSGLQFPNYSSELNVNALELDDSALYLCASSLGGGAHNQPQHFGDGTRLSIL.

The rearrangement uses TRBV19 and TRBJ2-4, with 7 bases that match TRBD1. In germline, CDR1 is LNHDA, CDR2 SQIVND (reference sequence). V gave up 6 bases and J gave up 10 bases; unmatched junction bases: 9. This CDR3 is built from 13 residues. CDR3 coding DNA: TGTGCCAGTAGCAACGGACAGGCCACTATTCAGTACTTC. Translation gives CASSNGQATIQYF.

The CDR3 loop reads CASSLAGFFSTDTQYF. The CDR3 DNA is TGTGCCAGCAGTCTAGCGGGATTTTTTAGCACAGATACGCAGTATTTT. This chain connects TRBV28 to TRBJ2-3; 9 bases match TRBD2. This CDR3 is built from 16 residues. J lost 0 bases, V lost 5 bases, and 6 bases had no gene match. From germline, CDR1 is MDHEN and CDR2 SYDVKM.